The present entry profiles one TCR beta chain with its context. Original handling: Reference gene primer amplification in the assay estimated nucleated cell counts. Profiling relied on immunoSEQ multiplex PCR, and the TCRdb table lists in-frame clones only, not all of them. V, J and clone size are those of that table, while D and trimming were read from the DNA. The sample lists tens of thousands of clones, about 85% seen once, with over 9.5% in the top ten. The germline gives CDR1 MDHEN, CDR2 SYDVKM. The CDR3 length is 14 residues. Trimming took 2 bases from V and 1 from J, leaving 7 bases between them. The data derive from a study of blood T cell repertoires in COVID-19. Study information: In each case, the material was cDNA or gDNA derived from T cells, B-cell-depleted T cells, or PBMCs.

V and J are TRBV28 and TRBJ2-3; D perhaps matches TRBD1 (5 bases). What was sequenced was peripheral blood. The origin of this receptor is a man between 60 and 70 years old with COVID-19, enrolled during active disease. The CDR3 DNA reads TGTGCCAGCAGTTTAAAAGGGGGCACAGATACGCAGTATTTT. The encoded protein is CASSLKGGTDTQYF.